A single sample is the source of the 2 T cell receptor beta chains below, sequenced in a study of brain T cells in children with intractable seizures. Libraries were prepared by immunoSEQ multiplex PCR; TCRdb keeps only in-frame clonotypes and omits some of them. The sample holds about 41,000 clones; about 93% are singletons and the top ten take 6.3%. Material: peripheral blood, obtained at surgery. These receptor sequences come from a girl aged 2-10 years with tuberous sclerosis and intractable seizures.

The CDR3 coding sequence is TGTGCCAGCAGCCCAGGGGGTAGTGAGCAGTTCTTC. It translates to CASSPGGSEQFF. The genes are TRBV14 and TRBJ2-1, with TRBD1 matching 7 bases. The CDR3 consists of 12 residues. V was clipped by 4 bases and J by 9 bases; unmatched bases: 3. Germline V lookup: CDR1 SGHDN, CDR2 FVKESK.

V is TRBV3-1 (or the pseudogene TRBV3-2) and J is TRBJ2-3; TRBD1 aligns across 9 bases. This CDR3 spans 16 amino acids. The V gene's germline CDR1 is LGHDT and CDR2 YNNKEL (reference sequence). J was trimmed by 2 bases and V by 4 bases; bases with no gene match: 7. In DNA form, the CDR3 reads TGTGCCAGCAGCCCGTTACAGGGGGCTCCCACAGATACGCAGTATTTT. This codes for CASSPLQGAPTDTQYF.